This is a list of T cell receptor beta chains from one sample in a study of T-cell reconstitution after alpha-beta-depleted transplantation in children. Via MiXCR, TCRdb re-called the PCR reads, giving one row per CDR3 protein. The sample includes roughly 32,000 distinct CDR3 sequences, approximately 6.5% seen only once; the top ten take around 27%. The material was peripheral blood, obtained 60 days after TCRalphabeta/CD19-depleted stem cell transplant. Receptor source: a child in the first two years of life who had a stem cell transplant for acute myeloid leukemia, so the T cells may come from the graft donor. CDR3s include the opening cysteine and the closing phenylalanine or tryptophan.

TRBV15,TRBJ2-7,CATSQGLASYEQYF
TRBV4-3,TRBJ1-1,CASSQDKVIRRNTEAFF
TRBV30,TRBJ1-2,CAWSLGTGGYTF
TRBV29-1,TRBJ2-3,CSVAAQLGTDTQYF
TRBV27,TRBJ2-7,CATRTGLEQYF
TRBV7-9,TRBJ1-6,CASSSGQGNSPLHF
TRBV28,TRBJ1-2,CASSPRDRRSYGYTF
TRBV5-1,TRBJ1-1,CASSFKPALQGPNTEAFF
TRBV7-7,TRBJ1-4,CASSLTVGPGEKLFF
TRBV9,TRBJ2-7,CASSVPGEQYF